This is a list of T cell receptor beta chains from one sample in a study of blood T cell repertoires in COVID-19. Generated by immunoSEQ multiplex PCR, the TCRdb table keeps only in-frame clones and is missing some. This repertoire shows about 75,000 clones, 79% found once; its top ten account for 5.4%. The material sequenced was peripheral blood. The receptors shown here come from a woman of 80 years or more with active or convalescent COVID-19. Both conserved end residues are part of each CDR3. D genes are given only for firm matches. Size tells how often a clone was seen (once, few, many) or the class of an expanded clone, and some rows leave it out.

D	size	V	J	CDR3	DNA
TRBD1	-	TRBV9	TRBJ1-4	CASSVTTGVGEKLFF	TGTGCCAGCAGCGTAACGACAGGGGTAGGTGAAAAACTGTTTTTT
TRBD1	-	TRBV11-3	TRBJ2-2	CASSRRDRGEGELFF	TGTGCCAGCAGCCGCCGGGACAGGGGCGAGGGGGAGCTGTTTTTT
TRBD2	-	TRBV7-2	TRBJ2-4	CASSLDSGGAVKNIQYF	TGTGCCAGCAGCTTAGATAGCGGGGGGGCCGTCAAAAACATTCAGTACTTC
TRBD2	-	TRBV2	TRBJ2-7	CASRALTSGPYEQYF	TGTGCCAGCAGAGCCCTGACTAGCGGACCCTACGAGCAGTACTTC
-	-	TRBV7-2	TRBJ2-7	CASSFWRASYEQYF	TGTGCCAGCAGCTTTTGGCGGGCAAGCTACGAGCAGTACTTC
-	few	TRBV7-2	TRBJ2-2	CASSSGRANTGELFF	TGTGCCAGCAGCTCTGGGCGGGCAAACACCGGGGAGCTGTTTTTT
TRBD2	-	TRBV19	TRBJ2-7	CASRLPLAGKYEQYF	TGTGCCAGTAGACTCCCCCTAGCGGGGAAGTACGAGCAGTACTTC
-	once	TRBV6-6	TRBJ2-3	CASRREESLSTDTQYF	TGTGCCAGCAGACGGGAAGAATCCCTAAGCACAGATACGCAGTATTTT
-	-	TRBV5-6	TRBJ2-5	CASSFRAEQETQYF	TGTGCCAGCAGCTTTCGCGCGGAGCAAGAGACCCAGTACTTC
-	-	TRBV19	TRBJ1-5	CASSGHRSNNQPQHF	TGTGCCAGTAGTGGGCACAGGTCAAACAATCAGCCCCAGCATTTT
-	few	TRBV4-1	TRBJ1-5	CASSQARTDNQPQHF	TGCGCCAGCAGCCAGGCCCGGACAGACAATCAGCCCCAGCATTTT
TRBD2	few	TRBV18	TRBJ2-3	CASSPGGGGSTDTQYF	TGTGCCAGCTCACCGGGAGGCGGGGGAAGCACAGATACGCAGTATTTT
-	-	TRBV24-1	TRBJ1-3	CATRRSGNTIYF	TGTGCCACCAGGAGGTCTGGAAACACCATATATTTT
-	-	TRBV5-1	TRBJ2-5	CASSLAGRIQYF	TGCGCCAGCAGCTTGGCGGGTCGGATCCAGTACTTC
-	-	TRBV6-5	TRBJ1-2	CASRRQDGSGYTF	TGTGCCAGCAGGAGACAGGATGGAAGTGGCTACACCTTC
-	-	TRBV7-2	TRBJ2-3	CASSLGWATDTQYF	TGTGCCAGCAGCTTAGGATGGGCAACAGATACGCAGTATTTT
TRBD1	-	TRBV6-6	TRBJ1-2	CASSDQGQVNYGYTF	TGTGCCAGCAGTGACCAGGGACAGGTGAACTATGGCTACACCTTC
-	-	TRBV28	TRBJ1-4	CASITHGEKLFF	TGTGCCAGCATTACCCACGGTGAAAAACTGTTTTTT
TRBD1	-	TRBV2	TRBJ1-5	CASSYGQGGNQPQHF	TGTGCCAGCAGTTACGGACAGGGAGGCAATCAGCCCCAGCATTTT
TRBD1	few	TRBV7-8	TRBJ1-1	CASSGDRGRGNTEAFF	TGTGCCAGCAGCGGGGACAGGGGGCGGGGGAACACTGAAGCTTTCTTT
TRBD1	once	TRBV5-4	TRBJ1-2	CASSLTTGSGGYTF	TGTGCCAGCAGCTTGACGACAGGGAGCGGTGGCTACACCTTC
-	-	TRBV28	TRBJ2-7	CASSAPGTPPHEQYF	TGTGCCAGCAGTGCCCCCGGGACACCTCCCCACGAGCAGTACTTC
TRBD1	-	TRBV29-1	TRBJ2-3	CSSSLGQGVTDTQYF	TGCAGCTCTTCCTTGGGACAGGGAGTAACAGATACGCAGTATTTT
-	-	TRBV15	TRBJ1-3	CATSIGRYKSGNTIYF	TGTGCCACCAGCATAGGGAGGTACAAATCTGGAAACACCATATATTTT
-	-	TRBV19	TRBJ1-4	CASSITSSGEKLFF	TGTGCCAGTAGTATAACGAGTTCGGGGGAAAAACTGTTTTTT
-	-	TRBV30	TRBJ1-2	CAWSAGPILGYTF	TGTGCCTGGAGTGCTGGGCCGATCCTTGGCTACACCTTC
TRBD2	once	TRBV7-6	TRBJ2-2	CASSSLLASGGNTGELFF	TGTGCCAGCAGCTCCCTCTTAGCTAGCGGGGGGAACACCGGGGAGCTGTTTTTT
-	few	TRBV5-1	TRBJ2-2	CASSSGFPNTGELFF	TGCGCCAGCAGCTCGGGGTTCCCGAACACCGGGGAGCTGTTTTTT
-	-	TRBV7-8	TRBJ1-1	CASSLAGGQMNTEAFF	TGTGCCAGCAGCTTAGCCGGGGGGCAAATGAACACTGAAGCTTTCTTT
TRBD2	-	TRBV19	TRBJ2-5	CASSPTSGKTQYF	TGTGCCAGTAGTCCGACTAGCGGGAAGACCCAGTACTTC
TRBD1	-	TRBV5-4	TRBJ2-3	CASSSEINRGSDTQYF	TGTGCCAGCAGCTCCGAAATAAACAGGGGGTCAGATACGCAGTATTTT
-	-	TRBV4-3	TRBJ1-1	CASSQDWGLGTEAFF	TGCGCCAGCAGCCAAGATTGGGGGCTGGGCACTGAAGCTTTCTTT
TRBD2	-	TRBV7-2	TRBJ2-7	CASSLVLAGGSYEQYF	TGTGCCAGCAGCTTAGTACTAGCGGGAGGATCCTACGAGCAGTACTTC
-	-	TRBV27	TRBJ1-2	CASSFFGSYGYTF	TGTGCCAGCAGTTTCTTCGGGAGCTATGGCTACACCTTC
TRBD2	-	TRBV7-2	TRBJ2-3	CASSQTSGLRAGDTQYF	TGTGCCAGCAGCCAAACTAGCGGTCTACGAGCGGGGGATACGCAGTATTTT
TRBD2	-	TRBV19	TRBJ2-2	CASGTSGKFTGELFF	TGTGCCAGCGGGACTAGCGGGAAATTCACCGGGGAGCTGTTTTTT
-	-	TRBV27	TRBJ1-5	CASSLSRGNQPQHF	TGTGCCAGCAGTTTATCGCGGGGAAATCAGCCCCAGCATTTT
TRBD2	few	TRBV5-1	TRBJ2-1	CASSSLLAGEHNEQFF	TGCGCCAGCAGCTCCCTGCTAGCGGGGGAGCACAATGAGCAGTTCTTC
-	once	TRBV21-1	TRBJ2-7	CASSRTSGGPAYEQYF	TGTGCCAGCAGTCGGACTAGCGGGGGGCCCGCCTACGAGCAGTACTTC
TRBD2	-	TRBV3-1/TRBV3-2	TRBJ2-3	CASSHRRRLAGGGPSTDTQYF	TGTGCCAGCAGCCATCGAAGGAGGCTAGCGGGAGGGGGACCTAGCACAGATACGCAGTATTTT
-	-	TRBV5-1	TRBJ2-7	CASSLGGLRGIEQYF	TGCGCCAGCAGCTTGGGCGGCCTCCGAGGAATCGAGCAGTACTTC
-	-	TRBV7-9	TRBJ1-2	CASSLAFRQNYGYTF	TGTGCCAGCAGCTTAGCGTTTAGACAGAACTATGGCTACACCTTC
TRBD1	-	TRBV13	TRBJ2-3	CASSKVGQGGTDTQYF	TGTGCCAGCAGCAAAGTCGGACAGGGTGGGACAGATACGCAGTATTTT
TRBD2	-	TRBV5-1	TRBJ2-1	CASRTGLAGPNNEQFF	TGCGCCAGCAGGACGGGACTAGCGGGGCCTAACAATGAGCAGTTCTTC
TRBD1	-	TRBV18	TRBJ2-7	CASSSIYHDRGYEQYF	TGTGCCAGCTCATCTATTTATCACGACAGGGGCTACGAGCAGTACTTC
TRBD1	-	TRBV6-5	TRBJ1-6	CASRRGGYYNSPLHF	TGTGCCAGCAGGCGAGGGGGCTACTATAATTCACCCCTCCACTTT
TRBD2	-	TRBV6-5	TRBJ2-2	CASGLPAGNGELFF	TGTGCCAGCGGTCTCCCAGCGGGAAACGGGGAGCTGTTTTTT
-	-	TRBV4-3	TRBJ1-2	CASSHLTPGGGGYTF	TGCGCCAGCAGCCACCTCACCCCCGGCGGGGGTGGCTACACCTTC
-	-	TRBV10-3	TRBJ2-1	CATRSGAGIYNEQFF	TGTGCCACCCGAAGTGGGGCGGGGATATACAATGAGCAGTTCTTC
-	-	TRBV29-1	TRBJ1-1	CSVYRATEAFF	TGCAGCGTCTACAGGGCCACTGAAGCTTTCTTT
-	-	TRBV9	TRBJ2-3	CASSVVGQRSTDTQYF	TGTGCCAGCAGCGTAGTAGGACAGAGAAGCACAGATACGCAGTATTTT
TRBD2	-	TRBV15	TRBJ2-7	CATSRVGGRAGEQYF	TGTGCCACCAGCAGAGTAGGCGGGAGGGCCGGAGAGCAGTACTTC
TRBD1	-	TRBV9	TRBJ1-6	CASSAATGLSPLHF	TGTGCCAGCAGCGCCGCGACAGGGCTCTCACCCCTCCACTTT
-	once	TRBV11-3	TRBJ2-5	CASSGAGTETQYF	TGTGCCAGCAGCGGGGCGGGGACGGAGACCCAGTACTTC
TRBD2	-	TRBV28	TRBJ2-1	CASSLGLAGGVNEQFF	TGTGCCAGCAGTTTAGGACTAGCGGGAGGGGTCAATGAGCAGTTCTTC
TRBD2	few	TRBV7-2	TRBJ2-3	CASSTGLAGTDTQYF	TGTGCCAGCAGCACCGGACTAGCGGGGACAGATACGCAGTATTTT
TRBD2	-	TRBV28	TRBJ2-7	CASSLLGTSSYEQYF	TGTGCCAGCAGTTTATTAGGGACTAGCTCCTACGAGCAGTACTTC